This TCR beta chain was sequenced in a study of PD-1 blockade in classical Hodgkin lymphoma. Time point specified: newly diagnosed, previously untreated cHL patient sample. Magnetic negative selection of thawed PBMCs yielded the CD8+ T cells. TCRdb's copy holds only in-frame clones and misses some; the assay was immunoSEQ multiplex PCR. The sample yields 14,000 to 15,000 clones, around 90% seen once. Comment on this clone: Its antigen is not identified.

Whole-study findings and limits: Factors driving the repertoire differences, possibly disease activity or prior therapy, remain undefined. Reported baseline diversity: healthy donors highest, relapsed/refractory patients lowest.

The germline gives CDR1 LGHNT, CDR2 FRNRAP. The CDR3 spans 12 residues. The germline V and J ends were trimmed by 9 bases and 4 bases, with 10 bases remaining between them. J is TRBJ2-1 and V is TRBV12-5; D perhaps matches TRBD2 (6 bases). This TCR came from a human donor with classical Hodgkin lymphoma. The sequenced material came from CD8+ T cells from blood. CDR3 protein: CASGSRYNEQFF. The DNA for the CDR3 is TGTGCTAGCGGGAGTCGGTACAATGAGCAGTTCTTC.